This T cell receptor (beta chain) was sequenced during a study of OX40 agonist ivuxolimab in advanced cancers. Findings and limits, study-wide: Undetermined was the antigen specificity of the expanded peripheral T cells.

Repertoires were generated with immunoSEQ multiplex PCR, while TCRdb's copy carries only in-frame clones and drops some. The table lists approximately 76,000 clones, approximately 89% of them singletons, with under 0.85% in the top ten. On this clone itself: Its antigen is not identified.

Trimming took 5 bases from V and 3 from J, leaving 22 bases between them. CDR1 is MNHEY and CDR2 is SMNVEV in the germline V gene (reference sequence). The CDR3 runs 17 residues. The receptor was derived from an adult with an advanced solid tumor such as melanoma, head and neck, liver or kidney cancer. Source: CD4+ or CD8+ T cells sorted from blood, taken in a trial of the OX40 agonist ivuxolimab. The chain recombines TRBV27 with TRBJ1-1; tentatively, D is TRBD1 (5 bases). The CDR3, as DNA: TGTGCCAGCAGTCAACCGGGGACTTCCCCGGAGGACACTGAAGCTTTCTTT. Its translation: CASSQPGTSPEDTEAFF.